The T cell receptor (beta chain) under discussion was sequenced for a study of cytomegalovirus exposure and HLA in healthy donors. Trimming stripped 2 bases from V and 2 bases from J, with 10 bases between. This CDR3 contains 14 residues. Germline V CDR1 and CDR2: MNHEY, SVGAGI. The PCR employed 60 Vbeta primers together with 13 Jbeta primers. TCRdb's copy holds only in-frame clones and misses some; the assay was immunoSEQ multiplex PCR. The sample consists of 110,000 to 150,000 clones, 80% of them appearing once. General study points: Within an earlier analysis, most TCR beta V segments proved productive either about 90% or about 30% of the time. V- and J-gene trimming in TCR beta was tied to a missense DCLRE1C variant by an analysis performed later. Prediction of most subjects' HLA-A and HLA-B alleles by TCR beta sequences was reportedly accurate. Three CMV-associated chains were confirmed in vitro to be specific for CMV antigens.

About this clone: The antigen is unknown.

The gene calls are TRBV6-5 and TRBJ2-7; unclear D gene. This receptor was taken from a male donor in good health and CMV-seronegative. The source material was PBMCs. DNA of the CDR3: TGTGCCAGCAGTTACATAGACGGAGCCTACGAGCAGTACTTC. It is translated as CASSYIDGAYEQYF.